Listed here are 27 T cell receptor beta chains from one sample, sequenced in a study of blood T cell repertoires in COVID-19. Libraries were prepared by immunoSEQ multiplex PCR; TCRdb keeps only in-frame clonotypes and omits some of them. The table lists approximately 460,000 clones, 80% to 90% of them singletons. The sequenced sample was peripheral blood. The source of these receptors is a man younger than 35 with COVID-19, enrolled during active disease.

This clone was seen only a few times. Written as DNA, the CDR3 is TGTGCCAGTAGTGGACAGGGGGCCGGAAACACCATATATTTT. Protein: CASSGQGAGNTIYF. V usage is TRBV19 and J usage is TRBJ1-3; TRBD1 matches at 11 bases. This CDR3 spans 14 amino acids. Looked up from germline, CDR1 is LNHDA and CDR2 is SQIVND (reference sequence). The ends lost 5 bases at V and 4 bases at J; junction bases unmatched: 1.

The J gene is TRBJ2-7, the V gene TRBV18; tentative D call: TRBD2 (6 bases). The germline V and J ends were trimmed by 6 bases and 6 bases, with 18 bases remaining between them. CDR1 KGHSH and CDR2 LQKENI come from the germline V gene. This CDR3 has 14 residues. The CDR3 protein is CASSPGTPGGEQYF. The CDR3 DNA sequence: TGTGCCAGCTCCCCCGGGACTCCCGGCGGCGAGCAGTACTTC.

The chain has TRBV27 and TRBJ2-5; 10 bases map to TRBD2. The CDR3 is 14 amino acids. The germline CDR1 and CDR2 sequences are MNHEY and SMNVEV (reference sequence). V shed 9 bases, J shed 9 bases, and the junction held 13 bases outside the gene matches. CDR3 sequence: CASATGTSVPSQYF. The DNA for the CDR3 is TGTGCCAGTGCCACCGGGACTAGCGTCCCGTCCCAGTACTTC.

The chain carries TRBV27 and TRBJ1-2; D perhaps matches TRBD1 (6 bases). Germline V lookup: CDR1 MNHEY, CDR2 SMNVEV (reference sequence). V lost 2 bases, J lost 3 bases, and 10 bases lay in between. CDR3 length: 14 amino acids. CDR3 sequence reads: CASSLTGPYYGYTF. In DNA, the CDR3 is TGTGCCAGCAGTTTAACAGGGCCTTACTATGGCTACACCTTC.

The rearrangement links TRBV5-1 to TRBJ2-7; the D is unclear. This CDR3 has 14 residues. V lost 0 bases and J 0 bases, leaving 7 bases between the germline ends. Germline V gives CDR1 SGHRS, CDR2 YFSETQ. In nucleotides, the CDR3 is TGCGCCAGCAGCTTGGTGCGGAGCTCCTACGAGCAGTACTTC. It yields the protein CASSLVRSSYEQYF.

The V gene is TRBV25-1, the J gene TRBJ1-3; D ambiguous. Deletions cut 4 bases from V and 8 bases from J, with 9 bases between. The CDR3 contains 12 residues. Looked up from germline, CDR1 is MGHDK and CDR2 is SYGVNS. The CDR3 loop is CASSGPRDTIYF. CDR3 in DNA: TGTGCCAGCAGTGGCCCTCGGGACACCATATATTTT.

J is TRBJ2-2 and V is TRBV5-1, with TRBD1 identical over 8 bases. Germline V gene lookup returns CDR1 SGHRS and CDR2 YFSETQ. V dropped 3 bases and J dropped 2; count of bases not matched to a gene: 3. This CDR3 is built from 15 residues. The CDR3 coding sequence is TGCGCCAGCAGCTCACAGGGGGTCAACACCGGGGAGCTGTTTTTT. Translating it yields CASSSQGVNTGELFF. The full variable domain, in which reference TRBV5-1 and TRBJ2-2 provide the parts outside the CDR3, is KAGVTQTPRYLIKTRGQQVTLSCSPISGHRSVSWYQQTPGQGLQFLFEYFSETQRNKGNFPGRFSGRQFSNSRSEMNVSTLELGDSALYLCASSSQGVNTGELFFGEGSRLTVL.

J is TRBJ2-7 and V is TRBV5-6; possibly TRBD2 for D (5 bases). The CDR3 runs 14 residues. Germline V gene sequence: CDR1 SGHDT, CDR2 YYEEEE. V was pared by 4 bases and J by 2 bases, with 13 bases between. Here the CDR3 reads CASSQSSFTYEQYF. As DNA, the CDR3 is TGTGCCAGCAGCCAATCTAGCTTCACCTACGAGCAGTACTTC.

As concerns this clone: This CDR3 is also generated by other DNA sequences in the sample. The chain recombines TRBV12-3 or TRBV12-4 with TRBJ1-5; D gene ambiguous. V lost 2 bases to trimming and J lost 4 bases, with 6 bases between them. There are 13 residues in the CDR3. CDR3: CASSLSQNQPQHF. The CDR3 bases are TGTGCCAGCAGTTTATCCCAAAATCAGCCCCAGCATTTT.

The genes are TRBV7-8 and TRBJ2-5; D gene unclear. CDR3 length equals 11 residues. Germline CDR1 is SGHVS and CDR2 is FQNEAQ. Trimming took 5 bases from V and 2 from J, leaving 3 bases between them. The CDR3 nucleotides are TGTGCCAGCAGCCCTCAAGAGACCCAGTACTTC. This gives the protein CASSPQETQYF.

In this sample, this clone turned up a few times. The chain employs TRBV2 and TRBJ1-4; 7 positions agree with TRBD1. The CDR3 has 14 amino acids. Germline CDR1 is SNHLY and CDR2 is FYNNEI. Trimming at V came to 6 bases and at J to 4 bases, leaving 5 bases not matched to a gene. The CDR3 spells CASRPGTVNEKLFF. The DNA of the CDR3 is TGTGCCAGCAGGCCCGGGACAGTTAATGAAAAACTGTTTTTT.

The chain recombines TRBV7-6 with TRBJ2-1; TRBD1 matches 9 bases. V lost 3 bases and J lost 4; bases outside the gene matches: 13. Germline V gene data show CDR1 as SGHVS and CDR2 as FNYEAQ. The CDR3 is 18 amino acids. CDR3 protein: CASSLGTGYAGGYNEQFF. CDR3 sequence (DNA): TGTGCCAGCAGCTTGGGGACAGGGTACGCCGGGGGTTACAATGAGCAGTTCTTC.

The V gene is TRBV11-2, the J gene TRBJ2-7; 8 positions match TRBD1. V shed 5 bases and J 6 bases; nucleotides not matched to a gene: 6. CDR3 length equals 13 residues. Germline lookup yields CDR1 SGHAT and CDR2 FQNNGV. CDR3 loop: CASSPDRGREQYF. CDR3 nucleotide sequence: TGTGCCAGCAGCCCCGACAGGGGCCGCGAGCAGTACTTC.

The rearrangement uses TRBV13 and TRBJ1-1; 9 bases fit TRBD1. This CDR3 has 14 residues. Per the germline V gene, CDR1 is PRHDT and CDR2 is FYEKMQ (reference sequence). V lost 5 bases, J lost 7 bases, and 8 bases stayed unmatched. CDR3 coding DNA: TGTGCCAGCAGCACGGGGACAGGGTTCGGTGAAGCTTTCTTT. This codes for CASSTGTGFGEAFF.

The chain joins TRBV19 to TRBJ2-5; 8 bases align to TRBD1. The trim removed 5 bases at V and 5 bases at J, leaving 10 bases unmatched. Germline CDR1 and CDR2: LNHDA and SQIVND (reference sequence). The CDR3 has 15 residues. This CDR3 is CASSGYRGFVETQYF. The DNA for the CDR3 is TGTGCCAGTAGTGGCTACAGGGGGTTCGTGGAGACCCAGTACTTC.

The chain is built from TRBV6-5 and TRBJ2-7, with 7 bases lining up with TRBD2. Germline V lookup: CDR1 MNHEY, CDR2 SVGAGI. V was clipped by 6 bases and J by 2 bases; unmatched bases: 4. The CDR3 is 13 residues long. Written as DNA, the CDR3 is TGTGCCAGCAGAACTAGCGTTCCCTACGAGCAGTACTTC. Translating it yields CASRTSVPYEQYF.

This sequence joins TRBV13 and TRBJ1-1, with 7 bases that match TRBD1. The trim removed 0 bases at V and 10 bases at J, leaving 2 bases unmatched. The CDR3 is 12 amino acids. Germline CDR1 and CDR2: PRHDT and FYEKMQ (reference sequence). CDR3 DNA: TGTGCCAGCAGCTTAGGGCAGGGGGTAGCTTTCTTT. This codes for CASSLGQGVAFF.

The V gene is TRBV6-5, the J gene TRBJ1-2; tentative D call: TRBD1 (5 bases). The germline CDR1 and CDR2 sequences are MNHEY and SVGAGI. V shed 2 bases and J shed 6 bases, with 16 bases lying between them. The CDR3 loop spans 15 amino acids. CDR3 nucleotides: TGTGCCAGCAGTTACACTCCAGACCAGGGAAATGGCTACACCTTC. It specifies CASSYTPDQGNGYTF.

The genes are TRBV9 and TRBJ2-1, with a tentative D call TRBD1 (5 bases). This CDR3 is 14 amino acids long. From germline, CDR1 is SGDLS and CDR2 YYNGEE. Trimming pared 5 bases from V and 7 bases from J, leaving 16 bases between. CDR3 sequence reads: CASSLGRAFNEQFF. In nucleotides, the CDR3 is TGTGCCAGCAGTCTGGGGCGCGCCTTTAATGAGCAGTTCTTC. Filled out from reference TRBV9 and TRBJ2-1, the complete variable domain reads DSGVTQTPKHLITATGQRVTLRCSPRSGDLSVYWYQQSLDQGLQFLIQYYNGEERAKGNILERFSAQQFPDLHSELNLSSLELGDSALYFCASSLGRAFNEQFFGPGTRLTVL.

A few counts support this clone. The chain is built from TRBV2 and TRBJ2-2, with 11 bases lining up with TRBD1. Trimming took 6 bases from V and 2 from J; bases not matched to a gene: 2. Germline values: CDR1 SNHLY, CDR2 FYNNEI. This CDR3 comprises 15 residues. The CDR3: CASRGQGGNTGELFF. CDR3 coding DNA: TGTGCCAGCAGGGGACAGGGGGGTAACACCGGGGAGCTGTTTTTT.

This chain joins TRBV6-1 and TRBJ1-2; 9 bases line up with TRBD1. From germline, CDR1 is MNHNS and CDR2 SASEGT. Trimming cost V 2 bases and J 8 bases; bases outside gene matches: 9. This CDR3 is 15 amino acids long. As DNA, the CDR3 is TGTGCCAGCAGTGAATCCTGGACAGGGGTGAGCGGCTACACCTTC. It yields the protein CASSESWTGVSGYTF.

The count of this clone is one. CDR3 protein: CASSQSSYPTIYF. The CDR3, as DNA: TGCGCCAGCAGTCAATCCTCGTATCCTACCATATATTTT. The chain couples TRBV23-1 to TRBJ1-3; D gene ambiguous. TRBV23-1 is known as an ORF, though its function is uncertain. V dropped 0 bases and J dropped 10 bases, with 10 bases sitting between them. The CDR3 loop spans 13 amino acids.

This clone has just one count. The chain uses TRBV7-9 and TRBJ2-2; 9 bases agree with TRBD1. The CDR3 is 16 residues long. V was pared by 5 bases and J by 4 bases, with 8 bases of the junction left unmatched. Germline CDR1 is SEHNR and CDR2 is FQNEAQ (reference sequence). In DNA form, the CDR3 reads TGTGCCAGCAGCCCCCTGGGACAGGGTCTCACCGGGGAGCTGTTTTTT. Translated: CASSPLGQGLTGELFF.

The chain carries TRBV5-4 and TRBJ2-1; TRBD2 aligns across 8 bases. The germline gives CDR1 SGHNT, CDR2 YYREEE (reference sequence). This CDR3 spans 16 amino acids. V was clipped by 4 bases and J by 6 bases; unmatched bases: 12. The CDR3 bases are TGTGCCAGCAGCCCCTGGGGTAGCGGGACCTTCAATGAGCAGTTCTTC. As protein: CASSPWGSGTFNEQFF.

The CDR3 reads CASTISNQPQHF. In nucleotides, the CDR3 is TGTGCCAGCACCATCAGCAATCAGCCCCAGCATTTT. The chain is built from TRBV28 and TRBJ1-5; D call uncertain. Trimming removed 7 bases from V and 1 base from J, with 5 bases in between. Germline CDR1 reads MDHEN; CDR2 reads SYDVKM. This CDR3 is built from 12 residues.

This clone appeared a single time. The chain combines TRBV19 with TRBJ2-3; tentative D call: TRBD2 (6 bases). This CDR3 contains 15 residues. Trimming left V 10 bases short and J 4 bases short, with 21 bases between. Germline V lookup: CDR1 LNHDA, CDR2 SQIVND (reference sequence). In DNA form, the CDR3 reads TGTGCCACCTCCCCAAGAAGCGGGTCGGCAGATACGCAGTATTTT. Translating gives CATSPRSGSADTQYF.

The rearrangement joins TRBV30 to TRBJ1-3, with TRBD1 matching 8 bases. Germline V gene lookup returns CDR1 GTSNPN and CDR2 SVGIG (reference sequence). V lost 3 bases and J lost 4; bases outside the gene matches: 2. The CDR3 is made up of 13 amino acids. The CDR3 loop is CAWRRTGGNTIYF. The CDR3 region has the DNA TGTGCCTGGAGGAGGACAGGGGGAAACACCATATATTTT.